Shown below are 18 T cell receptor beta chains from a single sample sequenced in a study of blood T cell repertoires in COVID-19. Only in-frame clones appear in the TCRdb table, and some are missing; sequencing was by immunoSEQ multiplex PCR. The data contain 150,000 to 200,000 clones, about 90% of them singletons. The source material was PBMCs or T cells enriched from blood (not recorded which). These receptor sequences come from a woman aged 18-29 years who had recovered from COVID-19.

The rearrangement joins TRBV6-4 to TRBJ1-1; 8 bases fit TRBD1. CDR1 MRHNA and CDR2 SNTAGT come from the germline V gene. Trimming cost V 7 bases and J 2 bases; bases outside gene matches: 12. The length of the CDR3 is 16 residues. CDR3 protein: CASKQQGVGGNTEAFF. As DNA, the CDR3 is TGTGCCAGCAAACAACAGGGGGTAGGTGGAAACACTGAAGCTTTCTTT.

The rearrangement uses TRBV4-2 and TRBJ2-7; perhaps TRBD2 as D (6 bases). V was trimmed by 5 bases and J by 5 bases, leaving 22 bases between them. From germline, CDR1 is LGHNA and CDR2 YNFKEQ. CDR3 size: 16 residues. Here the CDR3 DNA reads TGTGCCAGCAGCGAGGGATGGCGGGAATTCGGGAACGAGCAGTACTTC. Encoded protein: CASSEGWREFGNEQYF.

The genes are TRBV2 and TRBJ1-6, with D perhaps matching TRBD1 (5 bases). Deletions cut 0 bases from V and 7 bases from J, with 13 bases between. The CDR3 totals 16 residues. Per germline, CDR1 SNHLY and CDR2 FYNNEI. In DNA form, the CDR3 reads TGTGCCAGCAGTGAAGCGCGGGGGTTAGGAAATTCACCCCTCCACTTT. It translates to CASSEARGLGNSPLHF.

This chain links TRBV12-3 or TRBV12-4 with TRBJ1-5; no reliable D call. Trimming shortened V by 5 bases and J by 0 bases, and 5 bases separated the two germline ends. The CDR3 consists of 13 residues. As DNA, the CDR3 is TGTGCCAGCAGTGAGTATAGCAATCAGCCCCAGCATTTT. It translates to CASSEYSNQPQHF.

The chain has TRBV6-5 and TRBJ1-5, with TRBD1 as a possible D gene (5 bases). The CDR3 sequence is 13 residues long. Trimming took 6 bases from V and 1 from J, leaving 7 bases between them. In germline, CDR1 is MNHEY, CDR2 SVGAGI. This chain's CDR3 is CASSRGSNQPQHF. As DNA, the CDR3 is TGTGCCAGCAGCCGGGGGAGCAATCAGCCCCAGCATTTT.

The gene calls are TRBV10-1 and TRBJ1-5; D perhaps matches TRBD1 (5 bases). Between the trimmed V and J ends, which lost 7 bases and 3 bases, there was a span of 25 bases. The CDR3 covers 18 residues. CDR1 WNHNN and CDR2 SYGVQD come from the germline V gene (reference sequence). DNA of the CDR3: TGCGCCAGCACCGATTGGGGCCCGGACCGATTTAACAATCAGCCCCAGCATTTT. Translating it yields CASTDWGPDRFNNQPQHF.

The gene calls are TRBV5-4 and TRBJ1-2, with a weak D call TRBD1 (5 bases). Germline CDR1 is SGHNT and CDR2 is YYREEE (reference sequence). The CDR3 loop spans 14 amino acids. V lost 4 bases to trimming and J lost 3 bases, with 13 bases between them. In nucleotides, the CDR3 is TGTGCCAGCAGCGTAACCGGGGGGGACTATGGCTACACCTTC. The encoded protein is CASSVTGGDYGYTF.

The chain couples TRBV7-6 to TRBJ2-5; 7 bases align to TRBD1. V dropped 2 bases and J dropped 4; count of bases not matched to a gene: 13. Germline CDR1 and CDR2: SGHVS and FNYEAQ. This CDR3 is 17 amino acids long. CDR3 region: CASSLIGQGGHGETQYF. As DNA, the CDR3 is TGTGCCAGCAGCTTAATAGGGCAAGGGGGCCATGGAGAGACCCAGTACTTC.

This chain uses TRBV7-2 with TRBJ2-3, with 8 bases identical to TRBD2. Trimming cost V 5 bases and J 0 bases; bases outside gene matches: 4. Germline V lookup: CDR1 SGHTA, CDR2 FQGNSA. The CDR3 length is 15 residues. CDR3 nucleotide sequence: TGTGCCAGCAGCCCCCAGCGGGGGAGCACAGATACGCAGTATTTT. It translates to CASSPQRGSTDTQYF.

The chain joins TRBV20-1 to TRBJ1-4; D not resolved. Trimming pared 2 bases from V and 8 bases from J, leaving 3 bases between. The CDR3 totals 10 residues. Germline CDR1 reads DFQATT; CDR2 reads SNEGSKA (reference sequence). CDR3 sequence reads: CSARLEKLFF. In DNA, the CDR3 is TGCAGTGCTAGACTCGAAAAACTGTTTTTT.

V gene TRBV10-1 combines with J gene TRBJ2-7, with 7 bases that match TRBD1. Germline V gene data show CDR1 as WNHNN and CDR2 as SYGVQD (reference sequence). The CDR3 contains 18 residues. The V segment lost 6 bases and the J segment 4 bases; nucleotides outside the gene matches: 21. CDR3 loop: CASSGARRPGTDLYEQYF. CDR3 nucleotides: TGCGCCAGCAGCGGAGCCAGACGTCCCGGGACAGATTTGTACGAGCAGTACTTC.

The chain is built from TRBV5-1 and TRBJ1-4, with TRBD1 matching 8 bases. Germline V gene sequence: CDR1 SGHRS, CDR2 YFSETQ. This CDR3 contains 15 residues. The V segment lost 4 bases and the J segment 3 bases; nucleotides outside the gene matches: 5. Here the CDR3 DNA reads TGCGCCAGCAGCATTCTACAGGGGGCTAATGAAAAACTGTTTTTT. Its protein is CASSILQGANEKLFF.

The V and J genes are TRBV9 and TRBJ1-5; D not certain. V was clipped by 4 bases and J by 0 bases, with 11 bases between them. The CDR3 consists of 15 residues. Germline values: CDR1 SGDLS, CDR2 YYNGEE. The CDR3, as DNA: TGTGCCAGCAGCCCACAGAGTGATAGCAATCAGCCCCAGCATTTT. Translation gives CASSPQSDSNQPQHF.

The gene calls are TRBV11-2 and TRBJ1-2; 9 nucleotides line up with TRBD1. Per germline, CDR1 SGHAT and CDR2 FQNNGV. The CDR3 spans 16 residues. V gave up 1 base and J gave up 5 bases; unmatched junction bases: 8. CDR3 protein: CASSLGRGTGKYGYTF. CDR3 coding DNA: TGTGCCAGCAGCTTAGGAAGGGGGACAGGGAAATATGGCTACACCTTC.

The chain combines TRBV30 with TRBJ2-6, with D perhaps TRBD1 (5 bases). Germline-derived CDR1 and CDR2 are GTSNPN and SVGIG (reference sequence). Deletions cut 1 base from V and 2 bases from J, with 6 bases between. The CDR3 has 14 amino acids. The CDR3 loop is CAWSEGTGANVLTF. CDR3 nucleotides: TGTGCCTGGAGTGAGGGGACTGGGGCCAACGTCCTGACTTTC.

The chain recombines TRBV27 with TRBJ1-1; TRBD1 might be the D (6 bases). Germline V gives CDR1 MNHEY, CDR2 SMNVEV (reference sequence). CDR3 length: 16 residues. Trimming cost V 8 bases and J 0 bases, with 19 bases left between them. The DNA for the CDR3 is TGTGCCAGCTCTCCCCGAGGGGGGGGAATGAACACTGAAGCTTTCTTT. Amino acid sequence: CASSPRGGGMNTEAFF.

This rearrangement joins TRBV29-1 to TRBJ1-2, with D perhaps TRBD1 (5 bases). Trimming shortened V by 4 bases and J by 0 bases, and 9 bases separated the two germline ends. The germline gives CDR1 SQVTM, CDR2 ANQGSEA. The CDR3 covers 13 residues. CDR3 in amino acids: CSVGQGANYGYTF. The CDR3, as DNA: TGCAGCGTTGGGCAGGGCGCTAACTATGGCTACACCTTC.

The J gene is TRBJ1-2, the V gene TRBV28; 8 bases agree with TRBD1. This CDR3 contains 17 residues. Trimming took 3 bases from V and 1 from J; bases not matched to a gene: 10. Germline CDR1 and CDR2: MDHEN and SYDVKM. This CDR3 reads CASSLVSGTGNNYGYTF. CDR3 DNA: TGTGCCAGCAGTTTGGTTTCGGGGACAGGAAATAACTATGGCTACACCTTC.